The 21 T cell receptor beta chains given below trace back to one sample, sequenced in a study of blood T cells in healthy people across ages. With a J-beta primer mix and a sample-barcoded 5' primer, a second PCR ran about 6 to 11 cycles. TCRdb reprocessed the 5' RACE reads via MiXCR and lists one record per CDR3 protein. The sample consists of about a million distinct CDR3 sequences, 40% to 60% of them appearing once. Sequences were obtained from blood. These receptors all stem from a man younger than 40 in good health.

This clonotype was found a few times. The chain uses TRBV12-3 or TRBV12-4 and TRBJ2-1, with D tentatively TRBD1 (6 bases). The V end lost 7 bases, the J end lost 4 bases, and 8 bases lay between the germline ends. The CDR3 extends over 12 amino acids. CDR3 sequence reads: CASTDRYNEQFF. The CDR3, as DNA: TGTGCCAGCACGGACAGATACAATGAGCAGTTCTTC.

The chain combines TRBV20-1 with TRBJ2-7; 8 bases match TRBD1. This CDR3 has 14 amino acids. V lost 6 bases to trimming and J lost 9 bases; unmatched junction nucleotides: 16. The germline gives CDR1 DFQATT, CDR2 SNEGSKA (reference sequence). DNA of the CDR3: TGCAGTGCCAGCCGGACAGGGATTCTTGACGGGCAGTACTTC. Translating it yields CSASRTGILDGQYF.

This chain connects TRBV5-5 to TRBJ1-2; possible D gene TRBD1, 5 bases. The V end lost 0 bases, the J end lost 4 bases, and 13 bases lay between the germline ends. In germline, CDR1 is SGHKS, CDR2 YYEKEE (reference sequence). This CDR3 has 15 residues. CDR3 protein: CASSLEGEGTYGYTF. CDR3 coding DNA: TGTGCCAGCAGCTTGGAAGGAGAGGGGACCTATGGCTACACCTTC.

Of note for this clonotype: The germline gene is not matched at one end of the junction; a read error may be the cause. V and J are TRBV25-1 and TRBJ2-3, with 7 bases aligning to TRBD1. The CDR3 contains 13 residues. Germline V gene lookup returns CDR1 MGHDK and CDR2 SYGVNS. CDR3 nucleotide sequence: TGTGCCAGCAGTTCTTCCGGGACAGAGACGCGGTATTTT. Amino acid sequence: CASSSSGTETRYF.

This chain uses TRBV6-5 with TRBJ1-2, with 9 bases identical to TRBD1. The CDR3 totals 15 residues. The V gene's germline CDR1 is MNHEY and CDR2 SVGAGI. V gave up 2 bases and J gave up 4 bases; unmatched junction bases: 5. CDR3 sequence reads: CASSYEGTGPYGYTF. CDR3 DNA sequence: TGTGCCAGCAGTTACGAGGGGACAGGGCCCTATGGCTACACCTTC.

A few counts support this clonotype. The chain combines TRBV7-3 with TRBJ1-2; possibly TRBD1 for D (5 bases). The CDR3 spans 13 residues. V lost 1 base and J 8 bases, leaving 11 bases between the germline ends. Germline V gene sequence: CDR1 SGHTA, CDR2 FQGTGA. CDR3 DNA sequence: TGTGCCAGCAGCTTAAGCCAGGGAGGCGGCTACACCTTC. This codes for CASSLSQGGGYTF.

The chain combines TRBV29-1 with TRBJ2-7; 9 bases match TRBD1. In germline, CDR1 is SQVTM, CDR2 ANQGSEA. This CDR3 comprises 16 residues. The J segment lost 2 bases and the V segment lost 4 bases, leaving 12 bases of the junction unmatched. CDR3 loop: CSVVPGTGSFAYEQYF. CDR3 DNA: TGCAGCGTTGTACCCGGGACAGGGAGTTTTGCCTACGAGCAGTACTTC.

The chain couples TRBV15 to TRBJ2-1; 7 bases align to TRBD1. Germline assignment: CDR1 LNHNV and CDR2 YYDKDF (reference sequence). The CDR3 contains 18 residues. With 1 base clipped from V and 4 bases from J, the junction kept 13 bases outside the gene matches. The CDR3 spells CATSRVRTGAGIYNEQFF. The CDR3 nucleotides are TGTGCCACCAGCAGAGTTCGGACAGGCGCGGGCATTTACAATGAGCAGTTCTTC.

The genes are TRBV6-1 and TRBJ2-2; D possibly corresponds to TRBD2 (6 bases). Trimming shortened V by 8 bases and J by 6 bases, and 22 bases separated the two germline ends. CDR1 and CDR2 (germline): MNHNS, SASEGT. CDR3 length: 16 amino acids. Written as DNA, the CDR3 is TGTGCCAGCGCTGCAGGGACTTATCTAGTATCCGGGGAGCTGTTTTTT. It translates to CASAAGTYLVSGELFF.

CDR3 coding DNA: TGTGCCAGCAGCTTCGGGACTAGCGGGGGGGCTGAGCAGTTCTTC. Translated: CASSFGTSGGAEQFF. The rearrangement links TRBV5-6 to TRBJ2-1, with 16 bases aligning to TRBD2. J gave up 9 bases and V 2 bases, and 2 bases lay outside the gene matches. From germline, CDR1 is SGHDT and CDR2 YYEEEE. This CDR3 region has 15 residues.

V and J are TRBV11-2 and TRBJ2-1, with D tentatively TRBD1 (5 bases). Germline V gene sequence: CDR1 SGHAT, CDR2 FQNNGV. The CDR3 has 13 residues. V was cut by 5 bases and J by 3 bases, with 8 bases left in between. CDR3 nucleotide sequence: TGTGCCAGCAGCCACCAGGGCTACAATGAGCAGTTCTTC. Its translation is CASSHQGYNEQFF.

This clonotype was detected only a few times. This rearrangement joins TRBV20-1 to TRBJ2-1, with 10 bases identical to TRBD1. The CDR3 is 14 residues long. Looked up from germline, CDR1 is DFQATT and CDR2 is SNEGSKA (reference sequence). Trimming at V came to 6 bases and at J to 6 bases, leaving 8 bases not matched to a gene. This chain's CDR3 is CSAQTGGESNEQFF. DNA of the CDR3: TGCAGTGCGCAGACAGGGGGCGAGTCCAATGAGCAGTTCTTC.

Written as DNA, the CDR3 is TGTGCCAGCAGCCCCGGACTAGCGGGGTCTCTTCTGGAGACCCAGTACTTC. The encoded protein is CASSPGLAGSLLETQYF. The chain combines TRBV7-3 with TRBJ2-5; TRBD2 agrees at 12 bases. V trimming: 5 bases; J trimming: 5 bases; junction bases outside the gene matches: 12. The CDR3 spans 17 residues. The germline V gene encodes CDR1 SGHTA and CDR2 FQGTGA.

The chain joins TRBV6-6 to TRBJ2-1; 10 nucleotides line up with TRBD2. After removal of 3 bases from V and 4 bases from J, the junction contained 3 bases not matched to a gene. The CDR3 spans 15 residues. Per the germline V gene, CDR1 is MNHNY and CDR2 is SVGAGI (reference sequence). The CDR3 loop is CASSYEAGGYNEQFF. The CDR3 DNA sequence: TGTGCCAGCAGTTATGAAGCGGGGGGGTACAATGAGCAGTTCTTC.

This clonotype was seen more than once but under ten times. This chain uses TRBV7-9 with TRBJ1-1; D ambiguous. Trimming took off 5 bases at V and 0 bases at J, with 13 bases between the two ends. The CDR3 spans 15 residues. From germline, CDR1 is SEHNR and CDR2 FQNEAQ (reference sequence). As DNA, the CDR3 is TGTGCCAGCAGCCCATTCATGGGTCTGAACACTGAAGCTTTCTTT. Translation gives CASSPFMGLNTEAFF.

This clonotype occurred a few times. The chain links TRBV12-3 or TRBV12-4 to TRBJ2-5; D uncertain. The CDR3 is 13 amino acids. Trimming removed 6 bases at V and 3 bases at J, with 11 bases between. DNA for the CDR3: TGTGCCAGCAGACACCCGGACGAAGAGACCCAGTACTTC. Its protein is CASRHPDEETQYF.

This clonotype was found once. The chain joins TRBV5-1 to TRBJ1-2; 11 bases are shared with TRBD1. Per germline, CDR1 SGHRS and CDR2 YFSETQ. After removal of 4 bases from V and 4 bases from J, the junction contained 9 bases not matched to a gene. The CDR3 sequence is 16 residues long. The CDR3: CASSGRTGGAGYGYTF. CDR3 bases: TGCGCCAGCAGCGGACGGACAGGGGGCGCTGGCTATGGCTACACCTTC.

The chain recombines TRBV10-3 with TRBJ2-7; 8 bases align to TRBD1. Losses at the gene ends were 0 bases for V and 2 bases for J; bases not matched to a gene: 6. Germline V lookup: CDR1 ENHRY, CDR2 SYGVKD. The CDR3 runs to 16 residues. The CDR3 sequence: CAISESRGQGPYEQYF. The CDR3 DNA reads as TGTGCCATCAGTGAGTCGAGAGGACAGGGCCCCTACGAGCAGTACTTC.

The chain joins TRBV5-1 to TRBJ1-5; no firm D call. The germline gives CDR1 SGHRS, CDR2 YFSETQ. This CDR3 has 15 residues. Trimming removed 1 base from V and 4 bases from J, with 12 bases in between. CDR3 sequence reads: CASSLWPGSNQPQHF. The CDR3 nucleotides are TGCGCCAGCAGCTTGTGGCCCGGGAGTAATCAGCCCCAGCATTTT. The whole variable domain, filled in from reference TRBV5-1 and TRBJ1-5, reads KAGVTQTPRYLIKTRGQQVTLSCSPISGHRSVSWYQQTPGQGLQFLFEYFSETQRNKGNFPGRFSGRQFSNSRSEMNVSTLELGDSALYLCASSLWPGSNQPQHFGDGTRLSIL.

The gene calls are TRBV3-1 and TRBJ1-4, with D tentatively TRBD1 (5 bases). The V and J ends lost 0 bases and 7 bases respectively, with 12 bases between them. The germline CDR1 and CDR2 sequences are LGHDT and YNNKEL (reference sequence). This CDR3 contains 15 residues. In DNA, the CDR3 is TGTGCCAGCAGCCAAGATCGAGGGGTTGGTGAAAAACTGTTTTTT. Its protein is CASSQDRGVGEKLFF. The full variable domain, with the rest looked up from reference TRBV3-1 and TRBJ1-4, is DTAVSQTPKYLVTQMGNDKSIKCEQNLGHDTMYWYKQDSKKFLKIMFSYNNKELIINETVPNRFSPKSPDKAHLNLHINSLELGDSAVYFCASSQDRGVGEKLFFGSGTQLSVL.

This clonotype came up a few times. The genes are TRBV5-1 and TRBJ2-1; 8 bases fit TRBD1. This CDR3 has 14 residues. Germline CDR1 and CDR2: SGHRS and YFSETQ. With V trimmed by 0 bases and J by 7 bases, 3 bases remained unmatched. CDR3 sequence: CASSLDRGRNEQFF. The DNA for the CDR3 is TGCGCCAGCAGCTTGGACAGGGGGAGGAATGAGCAGTTCTTC.